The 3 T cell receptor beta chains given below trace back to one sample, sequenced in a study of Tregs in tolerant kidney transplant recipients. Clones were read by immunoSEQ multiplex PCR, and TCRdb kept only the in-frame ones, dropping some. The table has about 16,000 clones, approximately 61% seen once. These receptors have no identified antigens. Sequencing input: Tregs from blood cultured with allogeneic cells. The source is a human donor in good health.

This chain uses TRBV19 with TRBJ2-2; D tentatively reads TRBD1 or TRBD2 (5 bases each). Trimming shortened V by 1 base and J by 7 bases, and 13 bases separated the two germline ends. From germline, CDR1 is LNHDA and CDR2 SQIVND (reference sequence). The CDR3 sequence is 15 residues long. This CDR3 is CASSIGVGGIGELFF. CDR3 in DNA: TGTGCCAGTAGTATAGGGGTTGGGGGAATCGGGGAGCTGTTTTTT.

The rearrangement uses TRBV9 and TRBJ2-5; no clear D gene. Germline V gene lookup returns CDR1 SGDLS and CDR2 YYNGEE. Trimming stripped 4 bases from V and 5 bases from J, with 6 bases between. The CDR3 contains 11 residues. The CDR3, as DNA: TGTGCCAGCAGCTCGGGTGAGACCCAGTACTTC. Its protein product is CASSSGETQYF.

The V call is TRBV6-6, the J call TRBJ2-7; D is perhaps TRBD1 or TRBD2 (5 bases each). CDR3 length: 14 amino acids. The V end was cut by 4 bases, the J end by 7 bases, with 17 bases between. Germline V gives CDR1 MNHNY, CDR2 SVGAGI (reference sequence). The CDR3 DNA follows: TGTGCCAGCAGTTCCACCGGGACCCTGAGGGAGCAGTACTTC. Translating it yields CASSSTGTLREQYF.